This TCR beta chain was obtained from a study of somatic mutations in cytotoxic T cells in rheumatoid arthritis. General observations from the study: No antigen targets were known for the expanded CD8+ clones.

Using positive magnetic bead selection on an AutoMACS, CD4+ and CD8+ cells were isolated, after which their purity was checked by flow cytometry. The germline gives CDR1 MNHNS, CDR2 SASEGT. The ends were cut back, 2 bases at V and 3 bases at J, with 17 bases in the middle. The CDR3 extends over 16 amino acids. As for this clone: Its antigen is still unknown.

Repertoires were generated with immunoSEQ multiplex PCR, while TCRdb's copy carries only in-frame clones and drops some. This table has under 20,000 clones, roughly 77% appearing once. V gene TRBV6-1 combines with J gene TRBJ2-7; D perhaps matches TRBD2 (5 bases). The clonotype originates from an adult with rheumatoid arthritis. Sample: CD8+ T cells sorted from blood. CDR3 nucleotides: TGTGCCAGCAGTGAATGGGGAGTAGCGAGTAACTACGAGCAGTACTTC. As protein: CASSEWGVASNYEQYF.